The sequence of this T cell receptor (beta chain) was determined in a study of blood T cell repertoires in COVID-19. On the study more broadly: Samples came from the United States, Italy and Spain, spanning acute and convalescent COVID-19. Nucleic acid was either cDNA or gDNA, and it came from T cells, B-cell-depleted T cells, or PBMCs.

In the source study's methods: Amplified reference gene primers provided the basis for estimating nucleated cell counts. Assay used: immunoSEQ multiplex PCR; TCRdb lists only in-frame clones, some missing. V and J calls and clone size are given by that table; D and trimming were obtained from the DNA. In the table there are 300,000 to 400,000 clones, about 91% of which are singletons. One Seattle source followed patients from active infection through their disease course. CDR3 length: 14 amino acids. From germline, CDR1 is LGHNA and CDR2 YNFKEQ. V lost 3 bases and J 4 bases, leaving 10 bases between the germline ends.

Sample: peripheral blood. The source is a woman aged 25 to 39 with COVID-19, enrolled during active disease. This rearrangement joins TRBV4-2 to TRBJ1-5, with a tentative D call TRBD1 (6 bases). CDR3 sequence (DNA): TGTGCCAGCAGCCAGATTACAGGGAATCAGCCCCAGCATTTT. Its protein product is CASSQITGNQPQHF.